These 13 T cell receptor beta chains came from one sample sequenced in a study of OX40 agonist ivuxolimab in advanced cancers. Some clones are missing from TCRdb's copy, which holds only in-frame ones; the method was immunoSEQ multiplex PCR. The sample shows 50,000 or so clones, 70% to 90% of them seen only once. The specimen comprised CD4+ or CD8+ T cells sorted from blood, sampled in a trial of the OX40 agonist ivuxolimab. These receptors were collected from an adult with an advanced solid tumor such as melanoma, head and neck, liver or kidney cancer.

This sequence joins TRBV4-3 and TRBJ2-5; D not certain. Trimming removed 4 bases at V and 4 bases at J, with 10 bases between. Germline V gene data show CDR1 as LGHNA and CDR2 as YSLEER. CDR3 length: 13 residues. DNA of the CDR3: TGCGCCAGCAGCCGGGGTGGGTTAGAGACCCAGTACTTC. Amino acid sequence: CASSRGGLETQYF.

V and J are TRBV19 and TRBJ2-1, with D possibly TRBD1 on 5 matching bases. Trimming left V 0 bases short and J 0 bases short, with 9 bases between. In germline, CDR1 is LNHDA, CDR2 SQIVND (reference sequence). The CDR3 has 16 amino acids. CDR3 nucleotides: TGTGCCAGTAGTATAGATGGGGCGAGCTCCTACAATGAGCAGTTCTTC. Its protein product is CASSIDGASSYNEQFF.

The V call is TRBV5-5, the J call TRBJ1-5; perhaps TRBD1 as D (5 bases). Trimming removed 5 bases at V and 5 bases at J, with 8 bases between. Germline V gene lookup returns CDR1 SGHKS and CDR2 YYEKEE (reference sequence). The CDR3 length is 12 residues. CDR3 amino acids: CASSLTDQPQHF. CDR3 DNA: TGTGCCAGCAGTTTGACAGATCAGCCCCAGCATTTT. Combining the CDR3 with reference TRBV5-5 and TRBJ1-5 gives the whole variable domain DAGVTQSPTHLIKTRGQQVTLRCSPISGHKSVSWYQQVLGQGPQFIFQYYEKEERGRGNFPDRFSARQFPNYSSELNVNALLLGDSALYLCASSLTDQPQHFGDGTRLSIL.

CDR3 amino acids: CASSPGDSTEAFF. In nucleotides, the CDR3 is TGTGCCAGCAGTCCCGGGGACAGCACTGAAGCTTTCTTT. This rearrangement joins TRBV28 to TRBJ1-1, with 7 bases aligning to TRBD1. The germline V gene has CDR1 MDHEN and CDR2 SYDVKM. V lost 5 bases to trimming and J lost 4 bases; unmatched junction nucleotides: 4. This CDR3 comprises 13 residues. Filled out from reference TRBV28 and TRBJ1-1, the complete variable domain reads DVKVTQSSRYLVKRTGEKVFLECVQDMDHENMFWYRQDPGLGLRLIYFSYDVKMKEKGDIPEGYSVSREKKERFSLILESASTNQTSMYLCASSPGDSTEAFFGQGTRLTVV.

The chain is built from TRBV7-2 and TRBJ2-1, with D tentatively TRBD1 (6 bases). V dropped 4 bases and J dropped 2 bases, with 6 bases sitting between them. Germline loops: CDR1 SGHTA, CDR2 FQGNSA. CDR3 size: 13 residues. This chain's CDR3 is CASSWDTYNEQFF. In DNA, the CDR3 is TGTGCCAGCAGCTGGGACACCTACAATGAGCAGTTCTTC.

This chain links TRBV21-1 with TRBJ1-1. TRBV21-1 is noted as a pseudogene. The CDR3 sequence is 15 residues long. The CDR3 DNA follows: TGTGCCAGCAGCAAAAGGAGTAACATGAACACTGAAGCTTTCTTT. This translates into CASSKRSNMNTEAFF.

The chain carries TRBV11-3 and TRBJ2-2; 11 nucleotides match TRBD1. The CDR3 has 14 amino acids. V dropped 8 bases and J dropped 1; count of bases not matched to a gene: 0. From germline, CDR1 is SGHNT and CDR2 YENEEA. The CDR3 DNA reads as TGTGCCAGCGGGACAGGGGGGAACACCGGGGAGCTGTTTTTT. It specifies CASGTGGNTGELFF.

The CDR3 DNA follows: TGTGCCAGCAGTTTAAGGACAGGGGGAGCCACCATATATTTT. Its protein product is CASSLRTGGATIYF. The chain recombines TRBV28 with TRBJ1-3; the match to TRBD1 covers 10 bases. The CDR3 spans 14 residues. The V gene end was trimmed by 2 bases and the J gene end by 9 bases; junction bases not matched to a gene: 4. The germline gives CDR1 MDHEN, CDR2 SYDVKM.

The chain couples TRBV28 to TRBJ1-2; tentative D call: TRBD1 (5 bases). V lost 6 bases and J lost 2, with 13 bases in between. CDR3 length: 14 amino acids. Germline values: CDR1 MDHEN, CDR2 SYDVKM. CDR3 nucleotides: TGTGCCAGCAGCGGGGGGGGACCAAACTATGGCTACACCTTC. Its translation is CASSGGGPNYGYTF.

The chain carries TRBV28 and TRBJ2-3; D is perhaps TRBD2 (5 bases). Trimming shortened V by 8 bases and J by 2 bases, and 17 bases separated the two germline ends. The CDR3 runs to 15 residues. CDR1 is MDHEN and CDR2 is SYDVKM in the germline V gene. CDR3 in amino acids: CASGPRTGFTDTQYF. CDR3 nucleotide sequence: TGTGCCAGCGGACCTAGGACTGGATTCACAGATACGCAGTATTTT.

This clone has just one count. The chain has TRBV2 and TRBJ1-6; possible D gene TRBD1, 5 bases. The CDR3 consists of 15 residues. V was cut by 6 bases and J by 6 bases, with 15 bases left in between. The germline gives CDR1 SNHLY, CDR2 FYNNEI. CDR3 amino acids: CASRDGTGGNSPLHF. CDR3 in DNA: TGTGCCAGCAGGGACGGGACCGGTGGTAATTCACCCCTCCACTTT. The full variable domain, completed using reference TRBV2 and TRBJ1-6, is EPEVTQTPSHQVTQMGQEVILRCVPISNHLYFYWYRQILGQKVEFLVSFYNNEISEKSEIFDDQFSVERPDGSNFTLKIRSTKLEDSAMYFCASRDGTGGNSPLHFGNGTRLTVT.

This clone occurred a few times. The genes are TRBV10-3 and TRBJ2-7; 8 bases fit TRBD1. Germline loops: CDR1 ENHRY, CDR2 SYGVKD. V dropped 4 bases and J dropped 2; count of bases not matched to a gene: 1. This CDR3 spans 13 amino acids. The CDR3 DNA reads as TGTGCCATCAGTGGACAGGGGACCTACGAGCAGTACTTC. Protein sequence: CAISGQGTYEQYF.

V usage is TRBV10-3 and J usage is TRBJ1-2, with 10 bases aligning to TRBD1. CDR1 is ENHRY and CDR2 is SYGVKD in the germline V gene. The CDR3 is 15 residues long. The V and J ends lost 6 bases and 7 bases, in that order; junction bases with no gene match: 11. This chain's CDR3 is CAIRDRTGGRGGYTF. The CDR3 nucleotides are TGTGCCATCAGGGACCGGACAGGGGGAAGGGGTGGCTACACCTTC.